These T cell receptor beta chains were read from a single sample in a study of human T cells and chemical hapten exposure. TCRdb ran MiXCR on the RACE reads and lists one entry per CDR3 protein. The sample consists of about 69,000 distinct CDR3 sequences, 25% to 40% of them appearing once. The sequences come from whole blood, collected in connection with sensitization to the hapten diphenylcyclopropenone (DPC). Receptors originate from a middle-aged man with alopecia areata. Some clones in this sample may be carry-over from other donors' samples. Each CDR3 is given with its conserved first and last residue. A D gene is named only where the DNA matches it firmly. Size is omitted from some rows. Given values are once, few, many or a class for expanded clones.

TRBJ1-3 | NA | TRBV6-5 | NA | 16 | CASSYSLKRAGNTIYF | TGTGCCAGCAGTTACTCTTTAAAAAGGGCTGGAAACACCATATATTTT
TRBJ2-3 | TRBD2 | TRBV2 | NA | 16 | CASSEESGTSTDTQYF | TGTGCCAGCAGTGAAGAGAGCGGGACTAGCACAGATACGCAGTATTTT
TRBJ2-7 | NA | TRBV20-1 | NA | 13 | CSARPDVTYEQYF | TGCAGTGCCCGGCCGGACGTCACCTACGAGCAGTACTTC
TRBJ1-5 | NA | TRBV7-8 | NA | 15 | CASSLTVLNNQPQHF | TGTGCCAGCAGCTTAACAGTCCTAAACAATCAGCCCCAGCATTTT
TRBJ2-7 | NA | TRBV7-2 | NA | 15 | CASSLGFQGAYEQYF | TGTGCCAGCAGCTTAGGATTCCAAGGAGCCTACGAGCAGTACTTC
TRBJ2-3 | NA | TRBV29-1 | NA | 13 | CSVEGGSSDTQYF | TGCAGCGTTGAAGGGGGTTCCTCAGATACGCAGTATTTT
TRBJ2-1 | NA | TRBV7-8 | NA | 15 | CASSLIAGSHNEQFF | TGTGCCAGCAGCCTCATCGCGGGGTCTCACAATGAGCAGTTCTTC
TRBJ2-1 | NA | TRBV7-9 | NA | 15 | CASSFSGPSYNEQFF | TGTGCCAGCAGTTTTAGCGGACCCTCCTACAATGAGCAGTTCTTC
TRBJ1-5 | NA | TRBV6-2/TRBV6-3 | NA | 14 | CASSQTQSNQPQHF | TGTGCCAGCAGCCAGACGCAGTCCAATCAGCCCCAGCATTTT
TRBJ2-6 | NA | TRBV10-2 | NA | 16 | CAIRGGQTWGANVLTF | TGCGCCATCAGGGGGGGGCAAACCTGGGGGGCCAACGTCCTGACTTTC
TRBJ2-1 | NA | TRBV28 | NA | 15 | CASQGGALSYNEQFF | TGTGCCAGCCAAGGCGGGGCCCTCTCCTACAATGAGCAGTTCTTC
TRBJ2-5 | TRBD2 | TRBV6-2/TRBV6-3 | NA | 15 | CASRGLAGARETQYF | TGTGCCAGCAGAGGACTAGCGGGAGCCCGCGAGACCCAGTACTTC
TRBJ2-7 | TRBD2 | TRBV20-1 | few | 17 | CSARLTTSGRTRYEQYF | TGCAGTGCTAGACTAACGACTAGCGGGAGGACCCGGTACGAGCAGTACTTC
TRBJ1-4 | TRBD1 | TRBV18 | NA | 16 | CASSRGRGSTNEKLFF | TGTGCCAGCTCACGCGGCAGGGGGAGCACTAATGAAAAACTGTTTTTT
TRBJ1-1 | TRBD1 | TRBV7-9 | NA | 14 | CASSFLDRGEEAFF | TGTGCCAGCAGCTTTTTGGACAGGGGGGAGGAAGCTTTCTTT
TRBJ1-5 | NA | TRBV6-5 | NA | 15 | CASSYSRGPNQPQHF | TGTGCCAGCAGTTACTCGAGAGGTCCCAATCAGCCCCAGCATTTT
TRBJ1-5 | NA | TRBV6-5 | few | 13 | CASRRYSNQPQHF | TGTGCCAGCAGGCGGTATAGCAATCAGCCCCAGCATTTT
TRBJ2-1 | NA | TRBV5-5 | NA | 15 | CASSWQREGGNEQFF | TGTGCCAGCAGCTGGCAACGAGAGGGAGGTAATGAGCAGTTCTTC
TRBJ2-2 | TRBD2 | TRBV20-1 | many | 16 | CSARDLGLADTGELFF | TGCAGTGCTAGAGATCTCGGACTAGCTGATACCGGGGAGCTGTTTTTT
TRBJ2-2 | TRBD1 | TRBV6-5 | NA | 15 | CASSEGDSLTGELFF | TGTGCCAGCAGTGAAGGGGACAGTTTAACCGGGGAGCTGTTTTTT
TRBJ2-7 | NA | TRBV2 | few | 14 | CASSEPLTGSEQYF | TGTGCCAGCAGCGAGCCCTTGACAGGATCCGAGCAGTACTTC
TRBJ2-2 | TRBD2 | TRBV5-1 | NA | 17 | CASSSSTSGRAAGELFF | TGCGCCAGCAGCTCTTCAACTAGCGGGAGGGCGGCCGGGGAGCTGTTTTTT
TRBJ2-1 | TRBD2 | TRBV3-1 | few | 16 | CASSLSIGLANNEQFF | TGTGCCAGCAGCCTAAGCATTGGACTAGCGAACAATGAGCAGTTCTTC
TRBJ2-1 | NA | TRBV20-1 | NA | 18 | CSARDSLTSLDSYNEQFF | TGCAGTGCTAGAGACTCATTAACTAGTTTGGACTCCTACAATGAGCAGTTCTTC
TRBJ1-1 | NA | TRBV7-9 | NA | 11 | CASSRNTEAFF | TGTGCCAGCAGCCGGAACACTGAAGCTTTCTTT
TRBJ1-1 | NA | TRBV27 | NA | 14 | CASSLKRTNTEAFF | TGTGCCAGCAGTTTAAAGAGGACAAACACTGAAGCTTTCTTT
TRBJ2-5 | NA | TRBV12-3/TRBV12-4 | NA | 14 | CASSPDPTRETQYF | TGTGCCAGCAGTCCCGACCCGACCCGAGAGACCCAGTACTTC
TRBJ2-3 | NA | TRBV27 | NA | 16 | CASTTTRTGVWDTQYF | TGTGCCAGCACCACCACTAGGACTGGGGTATGGGATACGCAGTATTTT
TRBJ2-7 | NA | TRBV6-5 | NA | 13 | CASRKRDSYEQYF | TGTGCCAGCAGAAAGAGGGACTCCTACGAGCAGTACTTC
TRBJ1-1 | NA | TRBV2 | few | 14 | CASMTGLWGTEAFF | TGTGCCAGCATGACTGGGTTGTGGGGAACTGAAGCTTTCTTT
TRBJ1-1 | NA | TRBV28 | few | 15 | CASSPLRGRDTEAFF | TGTGCCAGCAGTCCCCTCCGGGGGCGTGACACTGAAGCTTTCTTT
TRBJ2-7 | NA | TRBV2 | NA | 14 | CASSVSTVLYEQYF | TGTGCCAGCAGTGTCTCGACAGTTCTATACGAGCAGTACTTC
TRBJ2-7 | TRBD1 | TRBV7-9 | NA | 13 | CASSKTGFYEQYF | TGTGCCAGCAGCAAGACAGGGTTCTACGAGCAGTACTTC
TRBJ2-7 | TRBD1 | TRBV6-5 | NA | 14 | CASRAGTGHREQYF | TGTGCCAGCAGAGCAGGGACAGGGCATCGCGAGCAGTACTTC
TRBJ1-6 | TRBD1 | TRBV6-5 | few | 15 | CASSYDRGNNSPLHF | TGTGCCAGCAGTTACGACAGGGGAAATAATTCACCCCTCCACTTT
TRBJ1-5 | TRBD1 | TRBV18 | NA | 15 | CASSPGTVFNQPQHF | TGTGCCAGCTCACCGGGGACAGTATTCAATCAGCCCCAGCATTTT
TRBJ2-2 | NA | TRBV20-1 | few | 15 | CSARVSSANTGELFF | TGCAGTGCTAGAGTATCTAGCGCTAACACCGGGGAGCTGTTTTTT
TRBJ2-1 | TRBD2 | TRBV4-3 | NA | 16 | CASSQDRTSGAKEQFF | TGCGCCAGCAGCCAAGATCGTACTAGCGGAGCCAAAGAGCAGTTCTTC
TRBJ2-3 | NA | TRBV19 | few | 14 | CASSDDRRTDTQYF | TGTGCCAGTAGTGACGACAGGCGCACAGATACGCAGTATTTT
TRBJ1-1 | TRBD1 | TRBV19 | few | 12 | CASSGQGTEAFF | TGTGCCAGTTCCGGACAGGGGACTGAAGCTTTCTTT
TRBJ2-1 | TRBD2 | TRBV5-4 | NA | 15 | CASRSGTSAYNEQFF | TGTGCCAGCAGGTCCGGGACTAGTGCATACAATGAGCAGTTCTTC
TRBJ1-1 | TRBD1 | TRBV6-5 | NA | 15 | CASSPGTGGGTEAFF | TGTGCCAGCAGCCCTGGGACAGGGGGCGGTACTGAAGCTTTCTTT
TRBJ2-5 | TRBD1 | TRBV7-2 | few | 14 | CASSLTGGAETQYF | TGTGCCAGCAGCTTGACAGGGGGCGCGGAGACCCAGTACTTC
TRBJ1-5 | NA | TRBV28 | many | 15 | CASRGYGRGNQPQHF | TGTGCCAGCAGGGGGTATGGCCGGGGCAATCAGCCCCAGCATTTT
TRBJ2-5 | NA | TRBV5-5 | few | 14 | CASSLGQLVETQYF | TGTGCCAGCAGCTTGGGCCAGTTGGTGGAGACCCAGTACTTC
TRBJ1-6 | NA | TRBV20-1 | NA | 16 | CSANPGRSSYNSPLHF | TGCAGTGCTAACCCGGGACGGAGCTCCTATAATTCACCCCTCCACTTT
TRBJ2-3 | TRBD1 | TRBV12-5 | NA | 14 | CASGAGQGSDTQYF | TGTGCTAGTGGTGCGGGACAGGGTTCAGATACGCAGTATTTT
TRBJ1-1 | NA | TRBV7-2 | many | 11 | CASSVNTEAFF | TGTGCCAGCAGCGTAAACACTGAAGCTTTCTTT
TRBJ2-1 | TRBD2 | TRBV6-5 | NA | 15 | CASSRTSGSYNEQFF | TGTGCCAGCAGTAGAACTAGCGGTTCCTACAATGAGCAGTTCTTC
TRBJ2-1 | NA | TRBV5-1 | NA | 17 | CASSPGLAPTSYNEQFF | TGCGCCAGCAGTCCCGGGTTGGCGCCCACTTCCTACAATGAGCAGTTCTTC
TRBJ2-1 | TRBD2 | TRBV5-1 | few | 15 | CASSTASGRLGEQFF | TGCGCCAGCAGCACCGCTAGCGGGAGGTTGGGTGAGCAGTTCTTC
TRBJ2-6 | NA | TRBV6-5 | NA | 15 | CASSYGGSGANVLTF | TGTGCCAGCAGTTACGGGGGCTCTGGGGCCAACGTCCTGACTTTC
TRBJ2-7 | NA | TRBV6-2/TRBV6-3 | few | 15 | CASSYDDTGIYEQYF | TGTGCCAGCAGTTACGACGACACAGGTATCTACGAGCAGTACTTC
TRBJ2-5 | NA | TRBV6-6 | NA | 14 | CASRPGALQETQYF | TGTGCCAGCAGACCAGGGGCCCTCCAAGAGACCCAGTACTTC
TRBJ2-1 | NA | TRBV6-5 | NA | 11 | CASRQYNEQFF | TGTGCCAGCAGACAGTACAATGAGCAGTTCTTC
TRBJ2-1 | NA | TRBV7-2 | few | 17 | CASSLAGPISGSNEQFF | TGTGCCAGCAGCTTAGCGGGGCCTATCTCCGGTTCCAATGAGCAGTTCTTC
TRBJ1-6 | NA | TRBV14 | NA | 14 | CASSQGRPNSPLHF | TGTGCCAGCAGCCAAGGACGGCCCAATTCACCCCTCCACTTT
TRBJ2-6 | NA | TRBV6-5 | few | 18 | CASSYSIPGSSGANVLTF | TGTGCCAGCAGTTACTCGATTCCGGGGAGCTCTGGGGCCAACGTCCTGACTTTC
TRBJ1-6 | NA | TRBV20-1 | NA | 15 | CSARDSPMGGSPLHF | TGCAGTGCTAGAGATTCGCCCATGGGGGGTTCACCCCTCCACTTT